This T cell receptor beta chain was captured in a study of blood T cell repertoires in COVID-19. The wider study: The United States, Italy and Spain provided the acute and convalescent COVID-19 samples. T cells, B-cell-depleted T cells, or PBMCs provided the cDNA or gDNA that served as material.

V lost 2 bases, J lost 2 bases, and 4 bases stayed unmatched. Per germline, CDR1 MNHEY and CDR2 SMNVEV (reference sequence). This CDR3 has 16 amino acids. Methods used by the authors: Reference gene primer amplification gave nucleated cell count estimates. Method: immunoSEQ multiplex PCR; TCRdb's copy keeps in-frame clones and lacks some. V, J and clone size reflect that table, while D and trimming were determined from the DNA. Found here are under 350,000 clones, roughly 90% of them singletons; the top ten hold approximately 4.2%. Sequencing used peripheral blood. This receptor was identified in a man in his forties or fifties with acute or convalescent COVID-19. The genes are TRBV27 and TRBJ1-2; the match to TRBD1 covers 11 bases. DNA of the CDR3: TGTGCCAGCAGTTTAAAAGGGACAGGGGGAAACTATGGCTACACCTTC. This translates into CASSLKGTGGNYGYTF.